These T cell receptor beta chains were read from a single sample in a study of blood T cells in healthy people across ages. TCRdb redid the calling of the 5' RACE reads with MiXCR, one entry per CDR3 protein. The data contain about 1,400,000 distinct CDR3 sequences, approximately 60% of them singletons. The sample comprised blood. All receptors come from a man between 18 and 35 years old in good health. The CDR3 runs from the conserved cysteine through the conserved F or W. A D gene is named only where the DNA matches it firmly. Only part of the rows carry a size: once, few, many, or a class if the clone is expanded.

CDR3 protein: CASSEQGGSDTQYF
CDR3 DNA: TGTGCCAGCAGTGAACAGGGGGGCAGCGATACGCAGTATTTT
V gene: TRBV25-1
clone size: NA
D gene: NA
CDR3 length: 14
J gene: TRBJ2-3

CDR3 protein: CASSTFGGYNEQFF
CDR3 DNA: TGTGCCAGCAGTACATTCGGGGGATACAATGAGCAGTTCTTC
V gene: TRBV27
clone size: NA
D gene: NA
CDR3 length: 14
J gene: TRBJ2-1

CDR3 protein: CASSSERWNGYTF
CDR3 DNA: TGTGCCAGCAGTTCCGAGAGGTGGAATGGCTACACCTTC
V gene: TRBV27
clone size: NA
D gene: NA
CDR3 length: 13
J gene: TRBJ1-2

CDR3 protein: CASSGTSGIYEQYF
CDR3 DNA: TGTGCCAGCAGCGGGACTAGCGGGATTTACGAGCAGTACTTC
V gene: TRBV2
clone size: NA
D gene: TRBD2
CDR3 length: 14
J gene: TRBJ2-7

CDR3 protein: CASRPDRTKETQYF
CDR3 DNA: TGTGCCAGCCGCCCCGACAGGACGAAAGAGACCCAGTACTTC
V gene: TRBV27
clone size: NA
D gene: NA
CDR3 length: 14
J gene: TRBJ2-5

CDR3 protein: CASSWGLAGPTGELFF
CDR3 DNA: TGTGCCAGCAGTTGGGGACTAGCGGGACCCACCGGGGAGCTGTTTTTT
V gene: TRBV6-5
clone size: NA
D gene: TRBD2
CDR3 length: 16
J gene: TRBJ2-2

CDR3 protein: CSALTGYTQYF
CDR3 DNA: TGCAGTGCACTTACGGGGTATACGCAGTATTTT
V gene: TRBV20-1
clone size: NA
D gene: NA
CDR3 length: 11
J gene: TRBJ2-3

CDR3 protein: CASSIRDASSTDTQYF
CDR3 DNA: TGTGCCAGCAGTATACGGGACGCTTCATCCACAGATACGCAGTATTTT
V gene: TRBV6-5
clone size: NA
D gene: NA
CDR3 length: 16
J gene: TRBJ2-3

CDR3 protein: CASSYRSITGLRNTEAFF
CDR3 DNA: TGCGCCAGCAGCTACAGGTCAATAACAGGGTTACGGAACACTGAAGCTTTCTTT
V gene: TRBV4-1
clone size: NA
D gene: NA
CDR3 length: 18
J gene: TRBJ1-1

CDR3 protein: CASSPPRGSTEAFF
CDR3 DNA: TGCGCCAGCAGCCCCCCGCGGGGAAGCACTGAAGCTTTCTTT
V gene: TRBV4-1
clone size: NA
D gene: NA
CDR3 length: 14
J gene: TRBJ1-1

CDR3 protein: CASSLTSGQGIYGYTF
CDR3 DNA: TGTGCCAGCAGCCTAACCTCGGGACAGGGGATCTATGGCTACACCTTC
V gene: TRBV7-9
clone size: few
D gene: TRBD1
CDR3 length: 16
J gene: TRBJ1-2

CDR3 protein: CASSIASGTYEQYF
CDR3 DNA: TGTGCCAGTAGTATCGCTAGCGGGACCTACGAGCAGTACTTC
V gene: TRBV19
clone size: NA
D gene: TRBD2
CDR3 length: 14
J gene: TRBJ2-7

CDR3 protein: CSVPGQNNEKLFF
CDR3 DNA: TGCAGCGTCCCCGGACAGAATAATGAAAAACTGTTTTTT
V gene: TRBV29-1
clone size: NA
D gene: NA
CDR3 length: 13
J gene: TRBJ1-4

CDR3 protein: CSASTPSGGDNEQYF
CDR3 DNA: TGCAGTGCCTCGACCCCTAGCGGGGGGGACAATGAGCAGTACTTC
V gene: TRBV20-1
clone size: NA
D gene: TRBD2
CDR3 length: 15
J gene: TRBJ2-7

CDR3 protein: CASSLREGALNEQFF
CDR3 DNA: TGTGCCAGCAGCTTAAGAGAGGGAGCTTTAAATGAGCAGTTCTTC
V gene: TRBV11-2
clone size: NA
D gene: NA
CDR3 length: 15
J gene: TRBJ2-1

CDR3 protein: CASSQSGGAFYNEQYF
CDR3 DNA: TGTGCCAGCAGCCAGAGCGGGGGGGCCTTCTACAATGAGCAGTACTTC
V gene: TRBV3-1
clone size: NA
D gene: TRBD2
CDR3 length: 16
J gene: TRBJ2-7

CDR3 protein: CASSLGTGGSQYF
CDR3 DNA: TGTGCCAGCAGCTTAGGCACGGGGGGGTCGCAGTATTTT
V gene: TRBV7-2
clone size: few
D gene: TRBD2
CDR3 length: 13
J gene: TRBJ2-3

CDR3 protein: CASSLLDNIYEQYF
CDR3 DNA: TGTGCCAGCAGTTTATTGGACAATATCTACGAGCAGTACTTC
V gene: TRBV27
clone size: NA
D gene: NA
CDR3 length: 14
J gene: TRBJ2-7

CDR3 protein: CASSLPGQGADTQYF
CDR3 DNA: TGTGCCAGCAGCCTTCCGGGACAGGGGGCAGATACGCAGTATTTT
V gene: TRBV3-1
clone size: NA
D gene: TRBD1
CDR3 length: 15
J gene: TRBJ2-3

CDR3 protein: CASSLVQSTDTQYF
CDR3 DNA: TGTGCCAGCTCACTAGTCCAGAGCACAGATACGCAGTATTTT
V gene: TRBV5-1
clone size: few
D gene: NA
CDR3 length: 14
J gene: TRBJ2-3

CDR3 protein: CASSSETAVGWDYGYTF
CDR3 DNA: TGTGCCAGCAGCTCAGAGACGGCAGTGGGTTGGGACTATGGCTACACCTTC
V gene: TRBV7-8
clone size: NA
D gene: NA
CDR3 length: 17
J gene: TRBJ1-2

CDR3 protein: CASSPRVGTGATQYF
CDR3 DNA: TGCGCCAGCAGCCCCCGGGTTGGGACAGGGGCTACTCAGTACTTC
V gene: TRBV4-1
clone size: NA
D gene: TRBD1
CDR3 length: 15
J gene: TRBJ2-5

CDR3 protein: CASSPAELSNTDTQYF
CDR3 DNA: TGTGCCAGCAGCCCCGCGGAACTATCCAACACAGATACGCAGTATTTT
V gene: TRBV28
clone size: NA
D gene: NA
CDR3 length: 16
J gene: TRBJ2-3

CDR3 protein: CASSYRAGGANVLTF
CDR3 DNA: TGTGCCAGCAGCTATCGCGCTGGTGGGGCCAACGTCCTGACTTTC
V gene: TRBV12-3/TRBV12-4
clone size: NA
D gene: NA
CDR3 length: 15
J gene: TRBJ2-6

CDR3 protein: CAISYSLGRRTEAFF
CDR3 DNA: TGTGCCATCAGTTACTCCCTCGGGAGGCGGACTGAAGCTTTCTTT
V gene: TRBV6-5
clone size: NA
D gene: NA
CDR3 length: 15
J gene: TRBJ1-1

CDR3 protein: CASSPPGLVRGEQYF
CDR3 DNA: TGTGCCAGCAGCCCTCCGGGACTTGTCAGAGGCGAGCAGTACTTC
V gene: TRBV3-1
clone size: NA
D gene: NA
CDR3 length: 15
J gene: TRBJ2-7

CDR3 protein: CASSPFYRNEQYF
CDR3 DNA: TGTGCCAGCAGTCCATTCTACCGAAACGAGCAGTACTTC
V gene: TRBV27
clone size: NA
D gene: NA
CDR3 length: 13
J gene: TRBJ2-7

CDR3 protein: CASNRPGDRENQPQHF
CDR3 DNA: TGTGCCAGCAACCGCCCTGGGGACAGAGAGAATCAGCCCCAGCATTTT
V gene: TRBV2
clone size: NA
D gene: TRBD1
CDR3 length: 16
J gene: TRBJ1-5

CDR3 protein: CASSPASLREQYF
CDR3 DNA: TGTGCCAGCAGCCCCGCCTCCCTACGGGAGCAGTACTTC
V gene: TRBV6-4
clone size: NA
D gene: NA
CDR3 length: 13
J gene: TRBJ2-7

CDR3 protein: CSATRRTGIEEQYF
CDR3 DNA: TGCAGTGCTACCCGAAGGACCGGGATAGAAGAGCAGTACTTC
V gene: TRBV20-1
clone size: NA
D gene: NA
CDR3 length: 14
J gene: TRBJ2-7

CDR3 protein: CSVLVDRGHSSYGYTF
CDR3 DNA: TGCAGCGTTCTCGTGGACAGGGGGCATTCGTCCTATGGCTACACCTTC
V gene: TRBV29-1
clone size: NA
D gene: TRBD1
CDR3 length: 16
J gene: TRBJ1-2

CDR3 protein: CASSLTEIGLSYEQFF
CDR3 DNA: TGCGCTAGCAGCTTGACAGAGATCGGACTCTCCTACGAGCAGTTCTTC
V gene: TRBV5-1
clone size: NA
D gene: NA
CDR3 length: 16
J gene: TRBJ2-1

CDR3 protein: CASAEPGRGNTIYF
CDR3 DNA: TGTGCCAGCGCTGAACCGGGCAGAGGAAACACCATATATTTT
V gene: TRBV7-9
clone size: NA
D gene: NA
CDR3 length: 14
J gene: TRBJ1-3

CDR3 protein: CSVEIAGASYEQYF
CDR3 DNA: TGCAGCGTTGAAATTGCAGGGGCCTCCTACGAGCAGTACTTC
V gene: TRBV29-1
clone size: few
D gene: NA
CDR3 length: 14
J gene: TRBJ2-7

CDR3 protein: CSARRALNEYEQYF
CDR3 DNA: TGCAGTGCTAGAAGGGCTCTTAACGAGTACGAGCAGTACTTC
V gene: TRBV20-1
clone size: NA
D gene: NA
CDR3 length: 14
J gene: TRBJ2-7

CDR3 protein: CASSPTTSGTTYEQYF
CDR3 DNA: TGTGCCAGCAGCCCTACGACTAGCGGGACTACCTACGAGCAGTACTTC
V gene: TRBV7-6
clone size: few
D gene: TRBD2
CDR3 length: 16
J gene: TRBJ2-7

CDR3 protein: CSARLTSGSGDTQYF
CDR3 DNA: TGCAGTGCCCGCCTGACTAGCGGGAGTGGAGATACGCAGTATTTT
V gene: TRBV20-1
clone size: NA
D gene: TRBD2
CDR3 length: 15
J gene: TRBJ2-3

CDR3 protein: CASSLGGTGAKNIQYF
CDR3 DNA: TGTGCCAGCAGCTTAGGCGGTACGGGGGCCAAAAACATTCAGTACTTC
V gene: TRBV11-1
clone size: few
D gene: NA
CDR3 length: 16
J gene: TRBJ2-4

CDR3 protein: CASIHPDGNTEAFF
CDR3 DNA: TGTGCCAGCATCCACCCCGACGGGAACACTGAAGCTTTCTTT
V gene: TRBV11-2
clone size: NA
D gene: NA
CDR3 length: 14
J gene: TRBJ1-1

CDR3 protein: CSVESRGIYGYTF
CDR3 DNA: TGCAGCGTTGAGTCCCGGGGCATCTATGGCTACACCTTC
V gene: TRBV29-1
clone size: few
D gene: NA
CDR3 length: 13
J gene: TRBJ1-2

CDR3 protein: CASSPEEVNSREQYF
CDR3 DNA: TGCGCCAGCAGCCCGGAGGAGGTGAATTCTAGAGAGCAGTACTTC
V gene: TRBV4-1
clone size: NA
D gene: NA
CDR3 length: 15
J gene: TRBJ2-7

CDR3 protein: CASSQDVLGNTQYF
CDR3 DNA: TGTGCCAGCAGCCAAGATGTATTGGGGAATACGCAGTATTTT
V gene: TRBV4-2
clone size: few
D gene: NA
CDR3 length: 14
J gene: TRBJ2-3

CDR3 protein: CASRRALGVNTEAFF
CDR3 DNA: TGTGCCAGCAGACGCGCCCTAGGGGTGAACACTGAAGCTTTCTTT
V gene: TRBV27
clone size: NA
D gene: NA
CDR3 length: 15
J gene: TRBJ1-1

CDR3 protein: CSATQPTDGHNERFF
CDR3 DNA: TGCAGTGCAACCCAGCCGACGGACGGCCACAATGAGCGGTTCTTC
V gene: TRBV20-1
clone size: NA
D gene: NA
CDR3 length: 15
J gene: TRBJ2-1

CDR3 protein: CASSLVQGSTEAFF
CDR3 DNA: TGTGCCAGCAGCTTAGTTCAGGGGAGCACTGAAGCTTTCTTT
V gene: TRBV7-2
clone size: NA
D gene: NA
CDR3 length: 14
J gene: TRBJ1-1

CDR3 protein: CSIIRSNEQFF
CDR3 DNA: TGCAGCATCATTCGGTCCAATGAGCAGTTCTTC
V gene: TRBV29-1
clone size: NA
D gene: NA
CDR3 length: 11
J gene: TRBJ2-1

CDR3 protein: CATSADRGLTDTQYF
CDR3 DNA: TGTGCCACCAGTGCCGACAGGGGGCTCACAGATACGCAGTATTTT
V gene: TRBV24-1
clone size: NA
D gene: TRBD1
CDR3 length: 15
J gene: TRBJ2-3

CDR3 protein: CASSQPRGVSGYTF
CDR3 DNA: TGTGCCAGCAGCCAGCCCAGGGGGGTTAGTGGCTACACCTTC
V gene: TRBV14
clone size: few
D gene: TRBD1
CDR3 length: 14
J gene: TRBJ1-2

CDR3 protein: CASSLSTVYRGYTF
CDR3 DNA: TGCGCCAGCAGCTTGAGTACGGTCTATCGAGGCTACACCTTC
V gene: TRBV4-1
clone size: NA
D gene: NA
CDR3 length: 14
J gene: TRBJ1-2

CDR3 protein: CASSEVGLSQYEQYF
CDR3 DNA: TGTGCCAGCAGTGAAGTGGGGCTCTCTCAGTACGAGCAGTACTTC
V gene: TRBV25-1
clone size: few
D gene: NA
CDR3 length: 15
J gene: TRBJ2-7

CDR3 protein: CSVGDGGVYTDTQYF
CDR3 DNA: TGCAGCGTTGGGGACGGGGGGGTATACACAGATACGCAGTATTTT
V gene: TRBV29-1
clone size: NA
D gene: TRBD2
CDR3 length: 15
J gene: TRBJ2-3